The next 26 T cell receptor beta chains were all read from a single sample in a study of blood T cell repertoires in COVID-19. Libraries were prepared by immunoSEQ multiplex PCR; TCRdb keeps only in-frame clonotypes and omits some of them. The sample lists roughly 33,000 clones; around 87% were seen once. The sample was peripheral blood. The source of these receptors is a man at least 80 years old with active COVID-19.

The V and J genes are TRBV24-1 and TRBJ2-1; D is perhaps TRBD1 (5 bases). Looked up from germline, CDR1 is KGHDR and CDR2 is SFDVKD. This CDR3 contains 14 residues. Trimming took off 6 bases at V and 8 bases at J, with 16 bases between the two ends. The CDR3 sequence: CATSNPGSVHEQFF. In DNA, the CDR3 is TGTGCCACCAGTAATCCAGGGTCCGTACATGAGCAGTTCTTC.

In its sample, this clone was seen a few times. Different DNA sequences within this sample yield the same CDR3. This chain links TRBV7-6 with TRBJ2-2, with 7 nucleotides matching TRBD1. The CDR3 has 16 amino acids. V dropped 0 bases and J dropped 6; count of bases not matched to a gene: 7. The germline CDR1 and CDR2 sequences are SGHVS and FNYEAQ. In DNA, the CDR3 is TGTGCCAGCAGCTTAGCCGCCGGGCAGGGGGCCGGGGAGCTGTTTTTT. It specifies CASSLAAGQGAGELFF.

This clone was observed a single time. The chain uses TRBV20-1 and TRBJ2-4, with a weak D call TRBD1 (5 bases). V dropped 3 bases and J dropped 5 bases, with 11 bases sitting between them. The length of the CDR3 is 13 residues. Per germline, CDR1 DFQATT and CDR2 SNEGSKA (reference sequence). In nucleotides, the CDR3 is TGCAGTGCTAGTCTGTTAGGGGAAAACATTCAGTACTTC. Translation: CSASLLGENIQYF.

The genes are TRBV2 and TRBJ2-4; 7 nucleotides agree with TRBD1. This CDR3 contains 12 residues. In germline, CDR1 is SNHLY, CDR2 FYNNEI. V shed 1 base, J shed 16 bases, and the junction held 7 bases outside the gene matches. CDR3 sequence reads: CASSEGGQALYF. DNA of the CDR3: TGTGCCAGCAGTGAAGGAGGACAGGCCTTATACTTC.

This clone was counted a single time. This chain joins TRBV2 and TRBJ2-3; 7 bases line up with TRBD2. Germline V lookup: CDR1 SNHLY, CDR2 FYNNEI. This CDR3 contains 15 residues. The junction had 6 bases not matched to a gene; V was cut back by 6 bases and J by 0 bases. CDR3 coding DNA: TGTGCCAGCAGCCTACTAGCGTCTAGCACAGATACGCAGTATTTT. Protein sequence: CASSLLASSTDTQYF.

Written as DNA, the CDR3 is TGCGCCAGCAGCCAAAACATGGATGAAAAACTGTTTTTT. It is translated as CASSQNMDEKLFF. The chain carries TRBV4-3 and TRBJ1-4; D unclear. The CDR3 runs to 13 residues. The germline gives CDR1 LGHNA, CDR2 YSLEER. Trimming stripped 2 bases from V and 6 bases from J, with 7 bases between.

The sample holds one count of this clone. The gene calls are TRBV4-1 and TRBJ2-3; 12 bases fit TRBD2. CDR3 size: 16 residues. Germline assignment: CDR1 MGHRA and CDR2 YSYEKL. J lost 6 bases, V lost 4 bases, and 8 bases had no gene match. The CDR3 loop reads CASSPGLAGPGDTQYF. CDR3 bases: TGCGCCAGCAGCCCTGGACTAGCGGGACCCGGTGATACGCAGTATTTT.

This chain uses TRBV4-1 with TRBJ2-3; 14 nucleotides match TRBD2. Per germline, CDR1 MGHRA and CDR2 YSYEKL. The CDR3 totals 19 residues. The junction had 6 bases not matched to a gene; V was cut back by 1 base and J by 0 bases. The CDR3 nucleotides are TGCGCCAGCAGCCAAGGGACTAGCGGGAGGCCCACTAGCACAGATACGCAGTATTTT. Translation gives CASSQGTSGRPTSTDTQYF.

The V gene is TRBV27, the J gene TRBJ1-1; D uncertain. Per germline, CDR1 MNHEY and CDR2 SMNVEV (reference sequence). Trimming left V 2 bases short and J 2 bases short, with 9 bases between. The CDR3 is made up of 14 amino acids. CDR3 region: CASSLGHRNTEAFF. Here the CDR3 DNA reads TGTGCCAGCAGTTTAGGGCATCGAAACACTGAAGCTTTCTTT.

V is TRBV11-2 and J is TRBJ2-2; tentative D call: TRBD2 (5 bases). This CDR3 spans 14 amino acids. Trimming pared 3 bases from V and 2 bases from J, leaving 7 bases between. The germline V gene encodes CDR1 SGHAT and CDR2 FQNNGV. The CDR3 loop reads CASSFSVNTGELFF. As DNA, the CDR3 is TGTGCCAGCAGCTTTAGCGTAAACACCGGGGAGCTGTTTTTT.

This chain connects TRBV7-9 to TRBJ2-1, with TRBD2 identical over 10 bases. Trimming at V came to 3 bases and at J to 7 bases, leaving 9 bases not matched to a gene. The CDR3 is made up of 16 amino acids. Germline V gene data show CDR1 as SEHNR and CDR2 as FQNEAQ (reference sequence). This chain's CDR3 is CASSFGAGGPGNEQFF. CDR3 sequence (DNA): TGTGCCAGCAGCTTTGGAGCGGGAGGGCCGGGAAATGAGCAGTTCTTC.

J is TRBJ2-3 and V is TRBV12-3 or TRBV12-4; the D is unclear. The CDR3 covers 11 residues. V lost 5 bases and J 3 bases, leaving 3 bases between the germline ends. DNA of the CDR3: TGTGCCAGCAGTCCGACAGATACGCAGTATTTT. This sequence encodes CASSPTDTQYF.

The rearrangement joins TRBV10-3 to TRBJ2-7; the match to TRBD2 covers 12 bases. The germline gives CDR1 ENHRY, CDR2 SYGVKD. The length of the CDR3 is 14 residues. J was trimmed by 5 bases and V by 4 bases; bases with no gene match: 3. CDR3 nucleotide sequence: TGTGCCATCAGTGCGACTAGCGGGAGAGACGAGCAGTACTTC. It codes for CAISATSGRDEQYF.

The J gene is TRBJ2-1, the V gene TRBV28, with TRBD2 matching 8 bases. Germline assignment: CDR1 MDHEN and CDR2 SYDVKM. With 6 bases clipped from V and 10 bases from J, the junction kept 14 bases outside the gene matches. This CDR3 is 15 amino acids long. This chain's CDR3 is CASSTRGGRLREQFF. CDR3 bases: TGTGCCAGCAGCACTAGAGGCGGGAGGTTGAGGGAGCAGTTCTTC.

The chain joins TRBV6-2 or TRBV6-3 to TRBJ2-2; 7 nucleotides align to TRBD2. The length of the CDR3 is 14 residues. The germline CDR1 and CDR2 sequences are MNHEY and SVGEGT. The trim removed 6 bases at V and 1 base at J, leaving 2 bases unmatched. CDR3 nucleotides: TGTGCCAGCAGGCCTAGCGGGAACACCGGGGAGCTGTTTTTT. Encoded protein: CASRPSGNTGELFF.

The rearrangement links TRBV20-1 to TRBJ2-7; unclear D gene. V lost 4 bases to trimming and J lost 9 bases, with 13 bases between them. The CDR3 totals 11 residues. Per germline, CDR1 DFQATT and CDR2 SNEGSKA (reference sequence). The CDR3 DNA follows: TGCAGTGCTACTGGAGATTACCCGCAGTACTTC. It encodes CSATGDYPQYF.

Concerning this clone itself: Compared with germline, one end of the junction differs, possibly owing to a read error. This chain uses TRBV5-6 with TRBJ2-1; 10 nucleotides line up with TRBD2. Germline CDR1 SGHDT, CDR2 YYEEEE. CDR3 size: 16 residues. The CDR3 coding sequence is TGTGCCAGCAGCTTGGGGGCTAGCGGGAGTAACCCCCCTTGGGTCTTC. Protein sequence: CASSLGASGSNPPWVF.

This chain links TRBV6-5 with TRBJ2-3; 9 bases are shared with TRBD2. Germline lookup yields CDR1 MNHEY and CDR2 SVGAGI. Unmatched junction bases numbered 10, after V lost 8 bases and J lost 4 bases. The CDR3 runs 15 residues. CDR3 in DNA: TGTGCCAGCGGATCAGCGGGACTAGCCGCAGATACGCAGTATTTT. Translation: CASGSAGLAADTQYF.

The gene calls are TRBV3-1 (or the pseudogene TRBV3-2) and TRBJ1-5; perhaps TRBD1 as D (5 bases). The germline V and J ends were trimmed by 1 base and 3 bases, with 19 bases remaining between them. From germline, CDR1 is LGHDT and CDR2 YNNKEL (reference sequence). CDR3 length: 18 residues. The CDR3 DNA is TGTGCCAGCAGCCAAGCAAATGGGCGCTGCAGGGTCAATCAGCCCCAGCATTTT. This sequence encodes CASSQANGRCRVNQPQHF.

CDR3 sequence: CVTQGQYNEKLFF. CDR3 bases: TGTGTCACCCAGGGGCAGTATAATGAAAAACTGTTTTTT. The chain employs TRBV6-6 and TRBJ1-4; weak D call: TRBD1 (6 bases). Germline V gene data show CDR1 as MNHNY and CDR2 as SVGAGI (reference sequence). The CDR3 consists of 13 residues.

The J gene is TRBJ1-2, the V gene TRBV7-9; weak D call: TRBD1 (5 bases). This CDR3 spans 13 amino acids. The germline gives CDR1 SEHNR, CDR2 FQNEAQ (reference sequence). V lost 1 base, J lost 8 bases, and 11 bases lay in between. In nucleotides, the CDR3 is TGTGCCAGCAGCTTAGAGGGGCGGGGAGGCTACACCTTC. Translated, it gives CASSLEGRGGYTF.

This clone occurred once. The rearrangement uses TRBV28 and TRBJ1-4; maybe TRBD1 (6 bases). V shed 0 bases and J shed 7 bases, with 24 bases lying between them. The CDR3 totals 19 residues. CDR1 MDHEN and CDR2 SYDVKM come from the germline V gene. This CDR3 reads CASSLWVVELNTGFEKLFF. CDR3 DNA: TGTGCCAGCAGTTTATGGGTGGTTGAGCTAAATACAGGGTTTGAAAAACTGTTTTTT.

CDR3 DNA: TGTGCCAGCAGCCAACAGGGGCAGGGGTACATTCAGTACTTC. Amino acid sequence: CASSQQGQGYIQYF. The V call is TRBV28, the J call TRBJ2-4; 7 nucleotides align to TRBD1. Trimming cost V 6 bases and J 8 bases; bases outside gene matches: 10. The CDR3 extends over 14 amino acids. Germline loops: CDR1 MDHEN, CDR2 SYDVKM.

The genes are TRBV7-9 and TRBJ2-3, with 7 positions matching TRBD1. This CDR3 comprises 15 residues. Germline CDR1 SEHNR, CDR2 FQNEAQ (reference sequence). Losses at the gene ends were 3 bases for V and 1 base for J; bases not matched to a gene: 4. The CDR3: CASSFGQVRTDTQYF. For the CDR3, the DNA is TGTGCCAGCAGCTTCGGACAGGTCCGCACAGATACGCAGTATTTT.

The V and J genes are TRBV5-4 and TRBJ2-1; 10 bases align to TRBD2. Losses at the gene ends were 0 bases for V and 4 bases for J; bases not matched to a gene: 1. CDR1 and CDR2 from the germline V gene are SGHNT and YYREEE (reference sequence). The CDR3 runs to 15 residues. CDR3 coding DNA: TGTGCCAGCAGCTTGGGGACTAGCGGATACAATGAGCAGTTCTTC. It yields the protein CASSLGTSGYNEQFF.

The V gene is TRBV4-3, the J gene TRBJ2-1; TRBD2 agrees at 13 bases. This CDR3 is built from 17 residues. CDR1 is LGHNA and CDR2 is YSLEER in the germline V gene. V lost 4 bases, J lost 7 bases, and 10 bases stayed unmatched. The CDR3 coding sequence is TGCGCCAGCAGCCCGAGGACTAGCGGGAGTCGGTTAAATGAGCAGTTCTTC. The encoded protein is CASSPRTSGSRLNEQFF.